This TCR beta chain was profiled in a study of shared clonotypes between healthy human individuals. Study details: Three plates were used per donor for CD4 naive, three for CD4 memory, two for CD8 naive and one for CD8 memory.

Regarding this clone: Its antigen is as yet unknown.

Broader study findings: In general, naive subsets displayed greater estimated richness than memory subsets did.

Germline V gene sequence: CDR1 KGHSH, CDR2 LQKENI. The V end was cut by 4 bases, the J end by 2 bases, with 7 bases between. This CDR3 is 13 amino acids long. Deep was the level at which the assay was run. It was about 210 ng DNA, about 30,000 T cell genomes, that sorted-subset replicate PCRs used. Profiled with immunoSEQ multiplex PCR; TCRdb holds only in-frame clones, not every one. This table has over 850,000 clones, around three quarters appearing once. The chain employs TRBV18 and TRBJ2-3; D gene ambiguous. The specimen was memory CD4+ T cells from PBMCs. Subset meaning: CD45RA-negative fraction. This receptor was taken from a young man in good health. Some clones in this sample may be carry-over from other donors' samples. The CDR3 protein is CASSLRATDTQYF. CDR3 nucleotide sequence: TGTGCCAGCTCACTTCGAGCCACAGATACGCAGTATTTT.